Below, 24 T cell receptor beta chains from the same sample are listed, as sequenced in a study of T cells in Graves' hyperthyroidism and ophthalmopathy. RNA transcripts gave rise to amplified TCR beta CDR3 regions. The HTBI set primed first-round TCR CDR3 RT-PCR. A single record per CDR3 protein comes from TCRdb applying MiXCR to the multiplex PCR reads. The sample lists about 480,000 distinct CDR3 sequences, around 15% occurring once. Sequencing was carried out using blood. These receptors were collected from a woman in her late teens or twenties with Graves' hyperthyroidism.

There are many counts of this clonotype. V is TRBV2 and J is TRBJ2-4; TRBD1 matches 7 bases. Trimming at V came to 4 bases and at J to 6 bases, leaving 3 bases not matched to a gene. Germline V CDR1 and CDR2: SNHLY, FYNNEI. The length of the CDR3 is 13 residues. The CDR3 bases are TGTGCCAGCAGTGTGAACAGGGGAAACATTCAGTACTTC. This encodes CASSVNRGNIQYF.

In this sample, this clonotype turned up many times. The chain has TRBV18 and TRBJ2-4; TRBD1 matches at 7 bases. From germline, CDR1 is KGHSH and CDR2 LQKENI. The CDR3 covers 17 residues. The trim removed 2 bases at V and 0 bases at J, leaving 7 bases unmatched. The CDR3: CASSPSGDSLAKNIQYF. The CDR3 DNA reads TGTGCCAGCTCACCATCAGGGGACAGCCTAGCCAAAAACATTCAGTACTTC.

As concerns this clonotype: Compared with germline, one end of the junction differs, possibly owing to a read error. The rearrangement uses TRBV6-1 and TRBJ1-4; 9 bases align to TRBD1. Germline loops: CDR1 MNHNS, CDR2 SASEGT. This CDR3 has 15 amino acids. CDR3 region: CTSSLTGGTNEKLFF. CDR3 sequence (DNA): TGTACCAGCAGCCTTACAGGGGGCACTAATGAAAAACTGTTTTTT.

The chain recombines TRBV20-1 with TRBJ1-1; D is unclear. The CDR3 is made up of 13 amino acids. The V gene's germline CDR1 is DFQATT and CDR2 SNEGSKA (reference sequence). Trimming shortened V by 8 bases and J by 0 bases, and 13 bases separated the two germline ends. This CDR3 is CSFPGDLNTEAFF. The CDR3 DNA follows: TGCAGTTTCCCGGGAGACTTGAACACTGAAGCTTTCTTT.

This clonotype was found many times. The chain links TRBV27 to TRBJ1-1; 7 bases align to TRBD1. V shed 5 bases and J 3 bases; nucleotides not matched to a gene: 9. CDR1 is MNHEY, CDR2 SMNVEV, per germline (reference sequence). This CDR3 is built from 15 residues. CDR3 nucleotide sequence: TGTGCCAGCAGTCTCTTTAGACAGGGATACACTGAAGCTTTCTTT. Protein sequence: CASSLFRQGYTEAFF.

This clonotype was recorded at least ten times. J is TRBJ1-5 and V is TRBV6-1; 7 bases are shared with TRBD1. Trimming took 2 bases from V and 7 from J; bases not matched to a gene: 2. CDR1 MNHNS and CDR2 SASEGT come from the germline V gene. This CDR3 comprises 13 residues. CDR3 sequence: CASSETGDQPQHF. CDR3 sequence (DNA): TGTGCCAGCAGTGAAACAGGGGACCAGCCCCAGCATTTT.

Ten or more counts support this clonotype. This chain uses TRBV7-3 with TRBJ1-2; D not certain. Germline CDR1 reads SGHTA; CDR2 reads FQGTGA. Trimming took off 0 bases at V and 4 bases at J, with 9 bases between the two ends. This CDR3 has 14 residues. The CDR3 DNA reads as TGTGCCAGCAGCTTAACGGGCGGCCGCTATGGCTACACCTTC. It translates to CASSLTGGRYGYTF. Full variable domain (rest looked up from reference TRBV7-3 and TRBJ1-2): GAGVSQTPSNKVTEKGKYVELRCDPISGHTALYWYRQSLGQGPEFLIYFQGTGAADDSGLPNDRFFAVRPEGSVSTLKIQRTERGDSAVYLCASSLTGGRYGYTFGSGTRLTVV.

This clonotype was detected ten times or more. The chain uses TRBV27 and TRBJ1-4; TRBD1 matches 9 bases. V lost 0 bases to trimming and J lost 3 bases; unmatched junction nucleotides: 2. The CDR3 consists of 16 residues. CDR1 MNHEY and CDR2 SMNVEV come from the germline V gene (reference sequence). The CDR3 loop is CASSLSQGAANEKLFF. CDR3 nucleotides: TGTGCCAGCAGTTTATCACAGGGGGCTGCTAATGAAAAACTGTTTTTT.

This clonotype turned up a few times. V gene TRBV30 combines with J gene TRBJ2-1; D uncertain. V dropped 7 bases and J dropped 4 bases, with 11 bases sitting between them. Germline V gene data show CDR1 as GTSNPN and CDR2 as SVGIG (reference sequence). CDR3 size: 12 residues. CDR3 protein: CALMDPYNEQFF. The CDR3 DNA reads TGTGCCTTAATGGACCCATACAATGAGCAGTTCTTC.

With respect to this clonotype: The junction departs from the called germline gene at one end, perhaps through a read error. This chain uses TRBV18 with TRBJ2-1; 9 bases align to TRBD1. From germline, CDR1 is KGHSH and CDR2 LQKENI. CDR3 length: 15 amino acids. Here the CDR3 DNA reads TGTGCCAGCTCACCACCGGGACAGGGAGGCAATGGGCAGTTCTTC. This sequence encodes CASSPPGQGGNGQFF.

This clonotype was found many times. The chain has TRBV11-2 and TRBJ2-5, with 13 bases lining up with TRBD2. The CDR3 has 16 residues. The trim removed 5 bases at V and 4 bases at J, leaving 7 bases unmatched. Germline V lookup: CDR1 SGHAT, CDR2 FQNNGV. The CDR3 DNA reads TGTGCCAGCAGCCCCGGACTAGCGGGGGACGGAGAGACCCAGTACTTC. This translates into CASSPGLAGDGETQYF. The whole variable domain, filled in from reference TRBV11-2 and TRBJ2-5, reads EAGVAQSPRYKIIEKRQSVAFWCNPISGHATLYWYQQILGQGPKLLIQFQNNGVVDDSQLPKDRFSAERLKGVDSTLKIQPAKLEDSAVYLCASSPGLAGDGETQYFGPGTRLLVL.

This clonotype was detected only a few times. This rearrangement joins TRBV20-1 to TRBJ2-1; 7 bases map to TRBD2. The CDR3 length is 16 residues. Trimming took 1 base from V and 0 from J; bases not matched to a gene: 6. Germline-derived CDR1 and CDR2 are DFQATT and SNEGSKA (reference sequence). The CDR3 region is CSARVAAGSSYNEQFF. CDR3 DNA: TGCAGTGCTAGAGTGGCAGCGGGAAGCTCCTACAATGAGCAGTTCTTC.

This clonotype was observed once. The J gene is TRBJ2-1, the V gene TRBV7-3, with D perhaps given as TRBD1 or TRBD2 (5 bases each). Trimming took off 2 bases at V and 6 bases at J, with 14 bases between the two ends. The CDR3 is 15 residues long. Per germline, CDR1 SGHTA and CDR2 FQGTGA. In nucleotides, the CDR3 is TGTGCCAGCAGCTTAGGGACCCCGGGGATCAATGAGCAGTTCTTC. Its translation: CASSLGTPGINEQFF.

Notes on this clonotype: A single base separates this from a much larger clone, so it may be a read error. The chain carries TRBV30 and TRBJ2-7; no clear D. CDR3 length equals 13 residues. With 5 bases removed from V and 5 bases from J, the gap between germline ends came to 16 bases. Germline-derived CDR1 and CDR2 are GTSNPN and SVGIG (reference sequence). The CDR3 region has the DNA TGTGCCTGGGGTTTAATATTCTCGAACGAGCAGTACTTC. Protein sequence: CAWGLIFSNEQYF.

This clonotype has a count of ten or more. This rearrangement joins TRBV6-1 to TRBJ2-7, with D unresolved. This CDR3 contains 12 residues. Per germline, CDR1 MNHNS and CDR2 SASEGT. V was trimmed by 1 base and J by 2 bases, leaving 3 bases between them. CDR3 nucleotides: TGTGCCAGCAGTGAAGAGACCTACGAGCAGTACGTC. It translates to CASSEETYEQYV.

This clonotype was observed at least ten times. CDR3 DNA sequence: TGTGCCAGCGTACAGGGGGCGCGAAACTATGGCTACACCTTC. Amino acid sequence: CASVQGARNYGYTF. The rearrangement uses TRBV2 and TRBJ1-2, with 9 nucleotides matching TRBD1. The J segment lost 2 bases and the V segment lost 8 bases, leaving 6 bases of the junction unmatched. Germline V gene lookup returns CDR1 SNHLY and CDR2 FYNNEI. The CDR3 runs 14 residues.

V usage is TRBV6-1 and J usage is TRBJ2-1; D is perhaps TRBD2 (6 bases). V dropped 6 bases and J dropped 4 bases, with 13 bases sitting between them. In germline, CDR1 is MNHNS, CDR2 SASEGT. The CDR3 is made up of 14 amino acids. CDR3 loop: CASSDGSVYNEQFF. CDR3 nucleotide sequence: TGTGCCAGCAGCGACGGGAGTGTGTACAATGAGCAGTTCTTC.

There are many counts of this clonotype. The rearrangement links TRBV7-8 to TRBJ2-7; 10 nucleotides agree with TRBD2. Germline CDR1 SGHVS, CDR2 FQNEAQ. The CDR3 length is 16 residues. J gave up 3 bases and V 1 base, and 6 bases lay outside the gene matches. CDR3 protein: CASSLVTSGPYYEQYF. In DNA form, the CDR3 reads TGTGCCAGCAGCTTAGTGACTAGCGGGCCCTACTACGAGCAGTACTTC.

The chain links TRBV28 to TRBJ2-5; D remains unclear. In germline, CDR1 is MDHEN, CDR2 SYDVKM. V lost 3 bases to trimming and J lost 5 bases, with 10 bases between them. The length of the CDR3 is 13 residues. CDR3: CASSFEPGETQYF. For the CDR3, the DNA is TGTGCCAGCAGTTTCGAGCCGGGCGAGACCCAGTACTTC.

In its sample, this clonotype was seen a few times. DNA of the CDR3: TGTGCCAGCAGGGTACACCCAACCGGGGACACCATATATTTT. Translating gives CASRVHPTGDTIYF. This rearrangement joins TRBV6-2 or TRBV6-3 to TRBJ1-3, with D hard to call. Trimming cost V 6 bases and J 8 bases, with 17 bases left between them. The CDR3 extends over 14 amino acids. CDR1 and CDR2 from the germline V gene are MNHEY and SVGEGT.

V is TRBV6-1 and J is TRBJ1-2; possibly TRBD1 for D (5 bases). The V gene lost 1 base and the J gene lost 6 bases, with 12 bases spanning the gap. The CDR3 spans 14 residues. The V gene's germline CDR1 is MNHNS and CDR2 SASEGT. The CDR3 bases are TGTGCCAGCAGTGAAGAGTCCGGGGGGAATGGCTACACCTTC. Encoded protein: CASSEESGGNGYTF.

This clonotype was counted ten times or more. The V and J genes are TRBV28 and TRBJ2-1; TRBD1 aligns across 7 bases. Germline V gene sequence: CDR1 MDHEN, CDR2 SYDVKM. The CDR3 runs to 15 residues. Losses at the gene ends were 5 bases for V and 3 bases for J; bases not matched to a gene: 7. The CDR3 nucleotides are TGTGCCAGCAGTCCCCTAGGGGGCTACTACAATGAGCAGTTCTTC. It encodes CASSPLGGYYNEQFF.

In its sample, this clonotype was seen a few times. DNA of the CDR3: TGTGCCACCAGTAGCGCCACCGGGGAGCTGTTTTTT. Amino acid sequence: CATSSATGELFF. The genes are TRBV24-1 and TRBJ2-2; D remains ambiguous. Trimming took off 6 bases at V and 4 bases at J, with 5 bases between the two ends. CDR1 is KGHDR, CDR2 SFDVKD, per germline. This CDR3 has 12 amino acids.

This clonotype was found many times. The chain recombines TRBV30 with TRBJ2-3; possibly TRBD2 for D (5 bases). Germline CDR1 and CDR2: GTSNPN and SVGIG (reference sequence). This CDR3 has 12 residues. Between the trimmed V and J ends, which lost 4 bases and 3 bases, there was a span of 8 bases. The CDR3: CAWKSGTDTQYF. The CDR3 DNA follows: TGTGCCTGGAAATCGGGGACAGATACGCAGTATTTT.